The next 26 T cell receptor beta chains were all read from a single sample in a study of blood T cell repertoires in COVID-19. Measured with immunoSEQ multiplex PCR; TCRdb has only the in-frame clones, and not every one. Here the sample spans tens of thousands of clones, approximately 88% being singletons. Specimen: peripheral blood. Receptors were obtained from a middle-aged man with active COVID-19.

The gene calls are TRBV12-3 or TRBV12-4 and TRBJ1-5, with D perhaps TRBD1 (6 bases). V was shortened by 6 bases and J by 4 bases, with 10 bases between the two germline ends. This CDR3 contains 13 residues. The DNA of the CDR3 is TGTGCCAGCAGACCCACAGGGAATCAGCCCCAGCATTTT. It translates to CASRPTGNQPQHF.

The chain employs TRBV19 and TRBJ2-1; D is perhaps TRBD2 (6 bases). CDR1 is LNHDA and CDR2 is SQIVND in the germline V gene (reference sequence). The CDR3 has 15 amino acids. V was clipped by 8 bases and J by 7 bases, with 21 bases between them. The CDR3 region has the DNA TGTGCCAGTGGGCACCCCGGGACTGTTTATAATGAGCAGTTCTTC. Translation: CASGHPGTVYNEQFF.

This clone was detected once. The chain couples TRBV9 to TRBJ2-5; TRBD2 agrees at 12 bases. Trimming at V came to 3 bases and at J to 1 base, leaving 4 bases not matched to a gene. This CDR3 is built from 16 residues. Germline assignment: CDR1 SGDLS and CDR2 YYNGEE. CDR3 protein: CASSDASGGAQETQYF. Here the CDR3 DNA reads TGTGCCAGCAGCGACGCTAGCGGGGGGGCCCAAGAGACCCAGTACTTC. Full variable domain (remainder filled in from reference TRBV9 and TRBJ2-5): DSGVTQTPKHLITATGQRVTLRCSPRSGDLSVYWYQQSLDQGLQFLIQYYNGEERAKGNILERFSAQQFPDLHSELNLSSLELGDSALYFCASSDASGGAQETQYFGPGTRLLVL.

The chain uses TRBV6-6 and TRBJ2-3; TRBD1 might be the D (6 bases). The germline V gene encodes CDR1 MNHNY and CDR2 SVGAGI (reference sequence). This CDR3 comprises 13 residues. Deletions cut 2 bases from V and 6 bases from J, with 9 bases between. The CDR3 DNA is TGTGCCAGCAGTTACAGGGGGAAGGATACGCAGTATTTT. This sequence encodes CASSYRGKDTQYF.

The chain combines TRBV5-1 with TRBJ1-4; the D gene is possibly TRBD1 (5 bases). V was cut by 4 bases and J by 8 bases, with 18 bases left in between. CDR1 is SGHRS and CDR2 is YFSETQ in the germline V gene. This CDR3 is built from 15 residues. The DNA for the CDR3 is TGCGCCAGCAGCCCCGGAGGGGCAGGAGGGGAAAAACTGTTTTTT. It specifies CASSPGGAGGEKLFF.

The rearrangement links TRBV7-2 to TRBJ1-2; 8 nucleotides match TRBD1. CDR1 and CDR2 (germline): SGHTA, FQGNSA. This CDR3 comprises 14 residues. Trimming removed 5 bases from V and 7 bases from J; junction bases left unmatched: 9. As DNA, the CDR3 is TGTGCCAGCAGCCAGATCACAGGGGGAGGTGGCTACACCTTC. Translation gives CASSQITGGGGYTF.

The gene calls are TRBV7-2 and TRBJ2-7; weak D call: TRBD1 (5 bases). Looked up from germline, CDR1 is SGHTA and CDR2 is FQGNSA. The CDR3 runs to 13 residues. V was cut by 3 bases and J by 0 bases, with 6 bases left in between. In DNA form, the CDR3 reads TGTGCCAGCAGCTTTCAGGGCTCCTACGAGCAGTACTTC. Protein: CASSFQGSYEQYF. Variable domain in full (rest from reference TRBV7-2 and TRBJ2-7): GAGVSQSPSNKVTEKGKDVELRCDPISGHTALYWYRQSLGQGLEFLIYFQGNSAPDKSGLPSDRFSAERTGGSVSTLTIQRTQQEDSAVYLCASSFQGSYEQYFGPGTRLTVT.

V usage is TRBV30 and J usage is TRBJ1-4; the match to TRBD1 covers 8 bases. The V and J ends lost 2 bases and 8 bases, in that order; junction bases with no gene match: 13. The CDR3 is 16 amino acids. Germline CDR1 is GTSNPN and CDR2 is SVGIG (reference sequence). CDR3: CAWSLTGVPYREKLFF. CDR3 coding DNA: TGTGCCTGGAGTCTGACAGGGGTGCCCTATAGAGAAAAACTGTTTTTT.

The chain is built from TRBV11-2 and TRBJ1-1, with TRBD1 identical over 7 bases. Trimming cost V 6 bases and J 3 bases; bases outside gene matches: 4. The length of the CDR3 is 13 residues. Germline-derived CDR1 and CDR2 are SGHAT and FQNNGV. The CDR3 nucleotides read TGTGCCAGCAGTCGCGACAGGGACACTGAAGCTTTCTTT. Translated: CASSRDRDTEAFF. Drawing the rest from reference TRBV11-2 and TRBJ1-1, the complete variable domain is EAGVAQSPRYKIIEKRQSVAFWCNPISGHATLYWYQQILGQGPKLLIQFQNNGVVDDSQLPKDRFSAERLKGVDSTLKIQPAKLEDSAVYLCASSRDRDTEAFFGQGTRLTVV.

The chain employs TRBV5-1 and TRBJ1-2, with D hard to call. V was shortened by 0 bases and J by 0 bases, with 9 bases between the two germline ends. The CDR3 runs 15 residues. CDR1 SGHRS and CDR2 YFSETQ come from the germline V gene. The CDR3 DNA reads as TGCGCCAGCAGCTTGGGGGCAGCAGCTAACTATGGCTACACCTTC. Its protein product is CASSLGAAANYGYTF.

The J gene is TRBJ2-7, the V gene TRBV20-1; D call uncertain. Germline V CDR1 and CDR2: DFQATT, SNEGSKA (reference sequence). Trimming cost V 6 bases and J 3 bases, with 6 bases left between them. The CDR3 has 10 amino acids. The DNA of the CDR3 is TGCAGTGCCGCAGACTACGAGCAGTACTTC. Its protein product is CSAADYEQYF.

The chain uses TRBV9 and TRBJ2-3, with 9 nucleotides matching TRBD2. Germline-derived CDR1 and CDR2 are SGDLS and YYNGEE. This CDR3 contains 15 residues. V trimming: 4 bases; J trimming: 4 bases; junction bases outside the gene matches: 7. CDR3 residues: CASSTGLANADTQYF. The CDR3 nucleotides are TGTGCCAGCAGCACGGGACTAGCTAATGCAGATACGCAGTATTTT.

The rearrangement uses TRBV19 and TRBJ2-7; weak D call: TRBD1 (6 bases). The CDR3 runs to 14 residues. Trimming shortened V by 5 bases and J by 5 bases, and 16 bases separated the two germline ends. Per germline, CDR1 LNHDA and CDR2 SQIVND (reference sequence). The DNA of the CDR3 is TGTGCCAGTAGTCTTAAACAGGGTTCCCACGAGCAGTACTTC. As protein: CASSLKQGSHEQYF.

The J gene is TRBJ2-7, the V gene TRBV5-1; TRBD1 might be the D (5 bases). Germline V gene data show CDR1 as SGHRS and CDR2 as YFSETQ. The CDR3 extends over 17 amino acids. Trimming pared 0 bases from V and 0 bases from J, leaving 16 bases between. CDR3 amino acids: CASSLDPRVRGSYEQYF. The CDR3 bases are TGCGCCAGCAGCTTGGATCCCAGGGTAAGGGGCTCCTACGAGCAGTACTTC.

V gene TRBV6-1 combines with J gene TRBJ2-1; 8 nucleotides match TRBD2. CDR3 length: 16 amino acids. CDR1 and CDR2 (germline): MNHNS, SASEGT. Losses at the gene ends were 3 bases for V and 3 bases for J; bases not matched to a gene: 7. The CDR3 reads CASSDLGGGNYNEQFF. CDR3 nucleotides: TGTGCCAGCAGTGATTTGGGCGGGGGGAACTACAATGAGCAGTTCTTC.

The DNA for the CDR3 is TGTGCCAGCAGACCCGTCGACAGGGGCTATGGCTACACCTTC. Its translation: CASRPVDRGYGYTF. The chain couples TRBV11-2 to TRBJ1-2, with 8 nucleotides matching TRBD1. V was pared by 6 bases and J by 4 bases, with 7 bases of the junction left unmatched. The CDR3 is 14 amino acids. Germline lookup yields CDR1 SGHAT and CDR2 FQNNGV.

The chain joins TRBV3-1 (or the pseudogene TRBV3-2) to TRBJ2-2, with 8 nucleotides matching TRBD1. Looked up from germline, CDR1 is LGHDT and CDR2 is YNNKEL (reference sequence). The ends lost 4 bases at V and 4 bases at J; junction bases unmatched: 5. The CDR3 runs 15 residues. CDR3 in DNA: TGTGCCAGCAGCCCGACAGGGGCCCTCACCGGGGAGCTGTTTTTT. This translates into CASSPTGALTGELFF.

A few counts support this clone. The chain is built from TRBV6-5 and TRBJ1-1; a weak D match, TRBD1 (5 bases). CDR1 is MNHEY, CDR2 SVGAGI, per germline. This CDR3 contains 14 residues. With 6 bases removed from V and 3 bases from J, the gap between germline ends came to 14 bases. In DNA form, the CDR3 reads TGTGCCAGCAGCAGAGGGGCGGGGGACACTGAAGCTTTCTTT. It codes for CASSRGAGDTEAFF.

The chain uses TRBV2 and TRBJ1-2; D possibly corresponds to TRBD1 (5 bases). The germline gives CDR1 SNHLY, CDR2 FYNNEI. The CDR3 length is 12 residues. Trimming left V 6 bases short and J 7 bases short, with 12 bases between. The CDR3 sequence is CASRQAYGGYTF. CDR3 nucleotide sequence: TGTGCCAGCAGACAGGCCTACGGTGGCTACACCTTC.

The chain joins TRBV6-5 to TRBJ1-4, with unresolved D. The CDR3 extends over 13 amino acids. Deletions cut 5 bases from V and 6 bases from J, with 10 bases between. Germline CDR1 reads MNHEY; CDR2 reads SVGAGI. The CDR3 DNA reads TGTGCCAGCAGTAGAGACTTGGATGAAAAACTGTTTTTT. It specifies CASSRDLDEKLFF.

The chain combines TRBV10-3 with TRBJ2-2, with D maybe TRBD2 (6 bases). Trimming cost V 5 bases and J 6 bases, with 16 bases left between them. The length of the CDR3 is 15 residues. Per the germline V gene, CDR1 is ENHRY and CDR2 is SYGVKD. The CDR3 DNA follows: TGTGCCATCAGTCCGGGACTTGGGGTAGCCGGGGAGCTGTTTTTT. This translates into CAISPGLGVAGELFF.

This clone was recorded only once. Other DNA sequences in this specimen translate into the identical CDR3. V is TRBV7-9 and J is TRBJ1-1, with a tentative D call TRBD1 (5 bases). V lost 4 bases to trimming and J lost 1 base, with 7 bases between them. The CDR3 runs to 13 residues. Germline V gives CDR1 SEHNR, CDR2 FQNEAQ (reference sequence). CDR3 loop: CASSSGGNTEAFF. The CDR3 DNA follows: TGTGCCAGCAGCTCCGGGGGGAACACTGAAGCTTTCTTT.

The rearrangement uses TRBV18 and TRBJ1-5; D is ambiguous. V lost 0 bases and J lost 6, with 12 bases in between. The CDR3 extends over 15 amino acids. Germline V gives CDR1 KGHSH, CDR2 LQKENI. CDR3: CASSPPGRESQPQHF. The CDR3 coding sequence is TGTGCCAGCTCACCACCGGGTAGGGAGTCTCAGCCCCAGCATTTT.

This chain connects TRBV4-2 to TRBJ2-1; 15 bases align to TRBD2. The CDR3 totals 17 residues. V shed 1 base, J shed 6 bases, and the junction held 4 bases outside the gene matches. Germline loops: CDR1 LGHNA, CDR2 YNFKEQ. CDR3: CASSQGEGLAGGNEQFF. The CDR3 DNA follows: TGTGCCAGCAGCCAAGGAGAGGGACTAGCGGGGGGCAATGAGCAGTTCTTC.

V is TRBV7-9 and J is TRBJ1-6, with D uncertain. The CDR3 spans 14 residues. Trimming left V 1 base short and J 8 bases short, with 9 bases between. Germline V gene lookup returns CDR1 SEHNR and CDR2 FQNEAQ (reference sequence). The chain's CDR3 is CASSLGYSHSPLHF. CDR3 bases: TGTGCCAGCAGCTTAGGCTATTCACATTCACCCCTCCACTTT.

This clone is labeled medium-sized. The chain links TRBV7-2 to TRBJ1-2; 9 bases are a match to TRBD1. CDR3 length: 14 residues. Germline CDR1 and CDR2: SGHTA and FQGNSA. After removal of 1 base from V and 5 bases from J, the junction contained 2 bases not matched to a gene. CDR3 residues: CASSLEGQGYGYTF. The CDR3 DNA sequence: TGTGCCAGCAGCTTAGAGGGACAGGGATATGGCTACACCTTC.